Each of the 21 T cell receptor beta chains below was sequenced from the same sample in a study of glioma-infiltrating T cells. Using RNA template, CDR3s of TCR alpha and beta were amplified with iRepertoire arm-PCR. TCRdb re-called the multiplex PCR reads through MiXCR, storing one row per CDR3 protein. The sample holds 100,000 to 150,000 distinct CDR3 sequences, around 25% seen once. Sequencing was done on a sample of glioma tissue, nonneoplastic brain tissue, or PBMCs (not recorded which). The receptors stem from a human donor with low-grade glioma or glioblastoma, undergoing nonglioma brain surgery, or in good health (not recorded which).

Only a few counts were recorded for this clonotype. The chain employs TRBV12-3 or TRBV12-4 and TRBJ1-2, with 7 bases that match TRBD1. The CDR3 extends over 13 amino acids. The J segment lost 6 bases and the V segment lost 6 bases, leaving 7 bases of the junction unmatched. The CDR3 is CASRYTGENGYTF. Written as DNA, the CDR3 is TGTGCCAGCAGGTACACAGGGGAAAATGGCTACACCTTC.

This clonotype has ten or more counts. CDR3 loop: CASSWVVRTGGTEAFF. For the CDR3, the DNA is TGTGCCAGCAGTTGGGTGGTTAGGACAGGGGGCACTGAAGCTTTCTTT. This chain links TRBV6-1 with TRBJ1-1, with TRBD1 identical over 10 bases. The V segment lost 5 bases and the J segment 4 bases; nucleotides outside the gene matches: 10. Per the germline V gene, CDR1 is MNHNS and CDR2 is SASEGT. CDR3 length: 16 amino acids.

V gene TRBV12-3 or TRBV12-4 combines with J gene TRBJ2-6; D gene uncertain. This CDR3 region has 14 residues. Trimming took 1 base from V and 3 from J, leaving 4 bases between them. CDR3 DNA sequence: TGTGCCAGCAGTTTAGGTGGTGGGGCCAACGTCCTGACTTTC. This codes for CASSLGGGANVLTF.

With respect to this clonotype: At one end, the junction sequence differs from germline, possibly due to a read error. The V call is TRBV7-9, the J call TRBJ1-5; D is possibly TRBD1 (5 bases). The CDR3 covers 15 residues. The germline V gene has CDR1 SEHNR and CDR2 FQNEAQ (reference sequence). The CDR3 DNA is TGCGCCAGCAGCCTCCGGGCAGGGACGAACCAGCCCCAGCATTTT. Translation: CASSLRAGTNQPQHF.

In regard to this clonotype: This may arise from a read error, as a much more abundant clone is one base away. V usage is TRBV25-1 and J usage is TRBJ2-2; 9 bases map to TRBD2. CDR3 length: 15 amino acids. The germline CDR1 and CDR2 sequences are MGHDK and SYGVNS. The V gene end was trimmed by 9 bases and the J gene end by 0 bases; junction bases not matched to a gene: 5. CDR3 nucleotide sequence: TGTGCCAGAAGGGCTAGCGGGGCGAACACCGGGGAGCTGTTTTTT. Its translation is CARRASGANTGELFF.

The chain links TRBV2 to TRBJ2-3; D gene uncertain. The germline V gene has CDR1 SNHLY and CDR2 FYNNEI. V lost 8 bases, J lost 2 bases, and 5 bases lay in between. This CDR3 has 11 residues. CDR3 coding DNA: TGTGCCAGCCTCTTCACAGATACGCAGTATTTT. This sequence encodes CASLFTDTQYF.

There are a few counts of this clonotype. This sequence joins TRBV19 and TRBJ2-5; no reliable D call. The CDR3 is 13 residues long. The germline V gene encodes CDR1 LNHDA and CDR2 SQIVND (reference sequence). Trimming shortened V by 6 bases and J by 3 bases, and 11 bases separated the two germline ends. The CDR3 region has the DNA TGTGCCAGTAGGTCTTGGGTGGAAGAGACCCAGTACTTC. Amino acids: CASRSWVEETQYF.

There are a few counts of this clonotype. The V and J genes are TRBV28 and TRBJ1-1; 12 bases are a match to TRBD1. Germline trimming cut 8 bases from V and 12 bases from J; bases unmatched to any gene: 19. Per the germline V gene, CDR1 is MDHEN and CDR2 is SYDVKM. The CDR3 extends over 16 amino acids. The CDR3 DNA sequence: TGTGCCAGCGGGAGTTCTCTCGGGGACAGGGGGCGAATACCTTTCTTT. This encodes CASGSSLGDRGRIPFF.

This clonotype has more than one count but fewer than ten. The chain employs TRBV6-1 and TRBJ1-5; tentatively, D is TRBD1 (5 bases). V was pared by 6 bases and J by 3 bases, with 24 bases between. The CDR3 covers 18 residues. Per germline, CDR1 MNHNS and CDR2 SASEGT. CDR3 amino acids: CASSIRVVSLYYNQPQHF. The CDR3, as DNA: TGTGCCAGCAGCATCAGGGTGGTCTCGCTCTACTACAATCAGCCCCAGCATTTT.

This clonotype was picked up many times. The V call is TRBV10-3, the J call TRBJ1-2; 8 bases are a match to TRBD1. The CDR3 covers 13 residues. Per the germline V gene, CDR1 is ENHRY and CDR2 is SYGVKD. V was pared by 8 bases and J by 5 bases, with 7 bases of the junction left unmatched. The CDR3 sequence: CAIQGAQRYGYTF. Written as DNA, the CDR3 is TGTGCCATCCAGGGGGCGCAAAGGTATGGCTACACCTTC.

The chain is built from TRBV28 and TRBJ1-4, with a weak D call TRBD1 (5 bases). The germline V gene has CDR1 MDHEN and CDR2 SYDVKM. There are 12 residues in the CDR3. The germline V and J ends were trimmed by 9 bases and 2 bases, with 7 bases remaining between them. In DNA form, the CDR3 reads TGTGCCAGTAGACAGACTAATGAAAAACTGTTTTTT. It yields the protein CASRQTNEKLFF.

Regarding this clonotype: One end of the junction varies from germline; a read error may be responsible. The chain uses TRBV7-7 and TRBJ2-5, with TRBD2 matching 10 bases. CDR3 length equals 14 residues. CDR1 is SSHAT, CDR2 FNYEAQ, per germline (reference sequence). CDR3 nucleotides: TGTGCTAGCAGCCGAGCGGGGGGGCGAGAGACCCAGTACTTC. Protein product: CASSRAGGRETQYF. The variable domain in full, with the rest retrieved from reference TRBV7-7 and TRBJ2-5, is GAGVSQSPRYKVTKRGQDVTLRCDPISSHATLYWYQQALGQGPEFLTYFNYEAQPDKSGLPSDRFSAERPEGSISTLTIQRTEQRDSAMYRCASSRAGGRETQYFGPGTRLLVL.

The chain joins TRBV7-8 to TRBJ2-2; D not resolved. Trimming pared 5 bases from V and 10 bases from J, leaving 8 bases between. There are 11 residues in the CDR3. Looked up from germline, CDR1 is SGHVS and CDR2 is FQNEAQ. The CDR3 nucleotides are TGTGCCAGCAGCCGAAGGGTGGAGCTGTTTTTT. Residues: CASSRRVELFF.

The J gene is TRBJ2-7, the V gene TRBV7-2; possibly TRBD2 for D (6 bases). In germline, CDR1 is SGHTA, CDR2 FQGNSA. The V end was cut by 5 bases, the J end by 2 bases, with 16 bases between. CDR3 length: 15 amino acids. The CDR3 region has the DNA TGTGCCAGCAGCATATCTAGCGTCATGACCTACGAGCAGTACGTC. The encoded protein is CASSISSVMTYEQYV.

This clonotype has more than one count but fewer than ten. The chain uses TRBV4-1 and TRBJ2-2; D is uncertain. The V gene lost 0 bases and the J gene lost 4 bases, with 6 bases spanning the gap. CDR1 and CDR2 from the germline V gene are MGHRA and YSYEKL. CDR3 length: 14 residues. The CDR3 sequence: CASSQDTVTGELFF. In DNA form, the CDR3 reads TGCGCCAGCAGCCAAGATACAGTCACCGGGGAGCTGTTTTTT.

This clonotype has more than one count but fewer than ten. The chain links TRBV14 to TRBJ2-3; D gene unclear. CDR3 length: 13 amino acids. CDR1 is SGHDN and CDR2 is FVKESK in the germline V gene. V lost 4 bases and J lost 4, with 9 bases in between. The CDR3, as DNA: TGTGCCAGCAGCCTCTCGATGGCAGATACGCAGTATTTT. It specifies CASSLSMADTQYF. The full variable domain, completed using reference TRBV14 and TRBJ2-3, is EAGVTQFPSHSVIEKGQTVTLRCDPISGHDNLYWYRRVMGKEIKFLLHFVKESKQDESGMPNNRFLAERTGGTYSTLKVQPAELEDSGVYFCASSLSMADTQYFGPGTRLTVL.

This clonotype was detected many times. CDR3 bases: TGTGCCAGCAGTTTATCGCGGGCTTCCTACGAGCAGTACGTC. It yields the protein CASSLSRASYEQYV. The V and J genes are TRBV27 and TRBJ2-7, with a tentative D call TRBD2 (5 bases). Germline-derived CDR1 and CDR2 are MNHEY and SMNVEV (reference sequence). The CDR3 length is 14 residues. Trimming shortened V by 0 bases and J by 1 base, and 7 bases separated the two germline ends.

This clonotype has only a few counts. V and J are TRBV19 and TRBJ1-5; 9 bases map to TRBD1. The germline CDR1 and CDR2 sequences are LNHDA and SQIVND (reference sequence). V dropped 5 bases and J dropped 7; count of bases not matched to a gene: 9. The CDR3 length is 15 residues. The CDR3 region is CASSPGQGISQPQHF. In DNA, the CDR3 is TGTGCCAGTAGTCCGGGACAGGGAATCTCCCAGCCCCAGCATTTT.

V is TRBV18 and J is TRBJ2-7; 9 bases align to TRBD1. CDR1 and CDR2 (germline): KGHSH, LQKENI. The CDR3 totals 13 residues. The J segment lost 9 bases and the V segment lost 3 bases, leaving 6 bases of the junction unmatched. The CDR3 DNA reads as TGTGCCAGCTCACCCGGGACAGGGACGTTGCAGTACGTC. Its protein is CASSPGTGTLQYV.

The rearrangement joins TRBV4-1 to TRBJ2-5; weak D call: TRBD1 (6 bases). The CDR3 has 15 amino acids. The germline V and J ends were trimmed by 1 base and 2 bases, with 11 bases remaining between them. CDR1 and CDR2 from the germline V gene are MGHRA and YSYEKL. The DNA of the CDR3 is TGCGCCAGCAGCCAAGGACAGGCCTATCAAGAGACCCAGTACTTC. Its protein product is CASSQGQAYQETQYF.

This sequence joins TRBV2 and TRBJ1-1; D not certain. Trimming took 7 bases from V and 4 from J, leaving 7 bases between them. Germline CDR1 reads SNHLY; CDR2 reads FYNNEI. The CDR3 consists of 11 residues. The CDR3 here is CASKEVTEAFF. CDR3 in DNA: TGTGCCAGCAAGGAGGTCACTGAAGCTTTCTTT. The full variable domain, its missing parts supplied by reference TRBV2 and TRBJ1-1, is EPEVTQTPSHQVTQMGQEVILRCVPISNHLYFYWYRQILGQKVEFLVSFYNNEISEKSEIFDDQFSVERPDGSNFTLKIRSTKLEDSAMYFCASKEVTEAFFGQGTRLTVV.